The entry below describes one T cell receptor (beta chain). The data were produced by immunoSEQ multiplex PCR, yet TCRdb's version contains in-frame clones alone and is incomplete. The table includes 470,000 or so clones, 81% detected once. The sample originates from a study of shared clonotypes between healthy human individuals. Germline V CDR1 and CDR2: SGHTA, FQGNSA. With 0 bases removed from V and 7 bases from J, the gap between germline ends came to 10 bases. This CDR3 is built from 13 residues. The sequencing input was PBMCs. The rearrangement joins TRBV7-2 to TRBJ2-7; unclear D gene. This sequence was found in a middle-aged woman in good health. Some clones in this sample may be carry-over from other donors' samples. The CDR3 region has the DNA TGTGCCAGCAGCTTAGCCCCACGATGGGAGCAGTACTTC. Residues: CASSLAPRWEQYF.